This TCR beta chain was identified during a study of blood T cell repertoires in COVID-19. Study background: From the United States, Italy and Spain came samples of acute and convalescent COVID-19. Sources were T cells, B-cell-depleted T cells, or PBMCs; the material itself was cDNA or gDNA.

In the study's own analysis: Reference gene primer amplification gave estimated nucleated cell counts. Libraries were prepared by immunoSEQ multiplex PCR; TCRdb keeps only in-frame clonotypes and omits some of them. From that table come the V and J calls and clone size; the DNA was used to work out D and trimming. The sample has some 110,000 clones, more than 75% seen once. What was sequenced was peripheral blood. The clonotype was recovered from a human donor in a cohort sampled during active COVID-19.

The CDR3 here is CASSYGAIIPDTEAFF. The CDR3 DNA sequence: TGTGCCAGCAGTTACGGGGCTATAATACCAGACACTGAAGCTTTCTTT. The gene calls are TRBV6-2 or TRBV6-3 and TRBJ1-1; D is perhaps TRBD1 (5 bases). The CDR3 has 16 residues. Trimming pared 2 bases from V and 3 bases from J, leaving 16 bases between. Germline V gene lookup returns CDR1 MNHEY and CDR2 SVGEGT.